This T cell receptor (beta chain) was identified during a study of T cells in Graves' hyperthyroidism and ophthalmopathy. This CDR3 contains 16 residues. Per germline, CDR1 SGDLS and CDR2 YYNGEE. V lost 1 base, J lost 4 bases, and 7 bases stayed unmatched. Regions amplified from RNA transcripts were the TCR beta CDR3 regions. HTBI primers were the set used in a first-round RT-PCR of the TCR CDR3. TCRdb passed the multiplex PCR reads through MiXCR, listing each CDR3 protein once. This table has a few hundred thousand distinct CDR3 sequences, 15% to 20% appearing once. The rearrangement links TRBV9 to TRBJ2-2, with 7 bases fitting TRBD2. The sequenced sample consisted of blood. The TCR sequence derives from a woman aged 40 to 50 with Graves' ophthalmopathy. The CDR3 bases are TGTGCCAGCAGCGTATGGGGAGGGCGGGGCACCGGGGAGCTGTTTTTT. Amino acids: CASSVWGGRGTGELFF.